The 3 T cell receptor beta chains below were found in one sample sequenced in a study of a mutant IDH1 vaccine in newly diagnosed glioma (dated by TCRdb to about 2021). Explained via the paper, the time point label denotes: baseline, week 1 (first vaccination visit). According to the study, the label for this sample's treatment or condition signals: pre-vaccination baseline after standard-of-care therapy. The library relied on the immunoSEQ multiplex PCR assay. TCRdb limited this immuneACCESS table to in-frame rearrangements with V and J called. A share of clones is missing; checked studies link under half to unresolved V genes, and the rest is unexplained. This sample is represented by 85,000 to 100,000 clones; 83% of them were singletons. Jointly, the top ten make up approximately 8% of the sample. This specimen was PBMCs, taken from a glioma patient treated with radiotherapy, temozolomide or both. The receptor source for this set is a woman aged 45-65 years with glioma.

The gene calls are TRBV7-2 and TRBJ2-3, with TRBD2 identical over 8 bases. V was pared by 2 bases and J by 0 bases, with 7 bases of the junction left unmatched. The CDR3 has 17 residues. The germline V gene has CDR1 SGHTA and CDR2 FQGNSA. The CDR3, as DNA: TGTGCCAGCAGCTTACTCGCGGGGGGCCCCAGCACAGATACGCAGTATTTT. Its protein is CASSLLAGGPSTDTQYF.

The CDR3 bases are TGTGCCAGCAGGGCTAGCGGGGGGAGCCAGACCCAGTACTTC. Translation: CASRASGGSQTQYF. The V call is TRBV2, the J call TRBJ2-5, with TRBD2 identical over 11 bases. V gave up 6 bases and J gave up 6 bases; unmatched junction bases: 6. CDR3 size: 14 residues. Looked up from germline, CDR1 is SNHLY and CDR2 is FYNNEI.

This chain joins TRBV6-6 and TRBJ2-5; either TRBD1 or TRBD2 may supply D (5 bases each). With 8 bases removed from V and 6 bases from J, the gap between germline ends came to 13 bases. Germline CDR1 is MNHNY and CDR2 is SVGAGI (reference sequence). The CDR3 extends over 12 amino acids. The CDR3 nucleotides read TGTGCCAGCCGGGGCGAAGTAAAGACCCAGTACTTC. This encodes CASRGEVKTQYF.